Sequencing of this TCR beta chain was carried out in a study of T cell changes during pregnancy in multiple sclerosis. Generated by immunoSEQ multiplex PCR, the TCRdb table keeps only in-frame clones and is missing some. The table includes over 65,000 clones, more than 85% detected once. The germline V gene encodes CDR1 MNHEY and CDR2 SVGAGI. The CDR3 is 13 residues long. Trimming stripped 2 bases from V and 9 bases from J, with 11 bases between. Sequences were derived from peripheral blood, sampled in the first trimester of pregnancy. The clonotype originates from a female donor with multiple sclerosis, enrolled in a pregnancy study. V usage is TRBV6-5 and J usage is TRBJ2-1; D is unclear. This chain's CDR3 is CASSYRLVGEQFF. The CDR3 DNA reads as TGTGCCAGCAGTTACCGTCTAGTAGGTGAGCAGTTCTTC.